These T cell receptor beta chains were read from a single sample in a study of T cells in Graves' hyperthyroidism and ophthalmopathy. TCRdb re-called the multiplex PCR reads through MiXCR, storing one row per CDR3 protein. The sample yields about 280,000 distinct CDR3 sequences, less than 30% seen once. Sequenced input: blood. The receptor set was obtained from a man in his forties or fifties with Graves' hyperthyroidism that later progressed to Graves' ophthalmopathy. CDR3s include the opening cysteine and the closing phenylalanine or tryptophan. Fields, in order: V gene, clone size, D gene, J gene, CDR3 DNA, CDR3 protein. D genes are given only for firm matches. Part of the rows lack a size; the others show once, few, many or a class for expanded clones.

>TRBV19|many|.|TRBJ1-1
TGTGCCAGTAGTTCTCCCCGGGGACCTATGAACACTGAAGCTTTCTTT
CASSSPRGPMNTEAFF
>TRBV11-1|many|.|TRBJ1-2
TGTGCCAGCAGAGAATTACACCAAGACTATGGCTACACCTTC
CASRELHQDYGYTF
>TRBV12-3/TRBV12-4|.|.|TRBJ1-5
TGTGCCAGCAGTTTGGGCAGGGGTGAAAGTCAGCCCCAGCATTTT
CASSLGRGESQPQHF
>TRBV30|many|.|TRBJ2-2
TGTGCCTGGAGTGTCAGGGTGGCCGGGGAGCTGTTTTTT
CAWSVRVAGELFF
>TRBV5-1|.|.|TRBJ2-5
TGCGCCAGCAGCCGGGACTGGGGAGGTTCGGAGACCCAGTACTTC
CASSRDWGGSETQYF
>TRBV6-2/TRBV6-3|few|.|TRBJ1-1
TGTGCCAGCCGGGGGACTGAAGCTTTCTTT
CASRGTEAFF
>TRBV11-3|once|.|TRBJ1-1
TGTGCCAGCAGCTTAGATAATGGTGAAGCTTTCTTT
CASSLDNGEAFF
>TRBV28|many|.|TRBJ2-7
TGTGCCAGCAGTTTATTGGGCGGGACGGAGCAGTACTTC
CASSLLGGTEQYF
>TRBV19|many|.|TRBJ1-1
TGTGCCAGTAATCGCAGGGATGACACTGAAGCTTTCTTT
CASNRRDDTEAFF
>TRBV4-1|many|.|TRBJ2-7
TGCGCCAGCAGCCAAGCTTTGCAGGGTAGTTACGAGCAGTACTTC
CASSQALQGSYEQYF
>TRBV9|.|.|TRBJ2-4
TGTGCCAGCAGCGTAGGAGTAAACAAAAACATTCAGTACTTC
CASSVGVNKNIQYF
>TRBV7-2|many|.|TRBJ2-7
TGTGCCAGCGACACGGGAGTGTTTCGAACCGAGCAGTACTTC
CASDTGVFRTEQYF
>TRBV28|many|TRBD1|TRBJ1-5
TGTGCCAGCAATGACAGGGCTAATCAGCCCCAGCATTTT
CASNDRANQPQHF
>TRBV11-3|many|TRBD2|TRBJ2-7
TGTGCCAGCAGCTTAGTGACCGGGACTAGCAACGAGCAGTACTTC
CASSLVTGTSNEQYF
>TRBV10-3|many|.|TRBJ2-7
TGTGCCATCAGTGAGTCGATGAAGACAGTCAGCTACGAGCAGTACTTC
CAISESMKTVSYEQYF
>TRBV12-3/TRBV12-4|few|TRBD1|TRBJ2-5
TGTGCCAGCAGTTTAAGGGACAGGGCGGAGGAGACCCAGTACTTC
CASSLRDRAEETQYF
>TRBV12-3/TRBV12-4|many|.|TRBJ2-5
TGTGCCAGCAGTTTAGCGCGTAGGACGGCGCGGGGATTCCAAGAGACCCAGTACTTC
CASSLARRTARGFQETQYF
>TRBV7-6|many|.|TRBJ2-2
TGTGCCAGCAAAACGATCGGGTCCGGGGAGCTGTTTTTT
CASKTIGSGELFF
>TRBV2|many|.|TRBJ1-5
TGTGCCAGCAGCGGGGCCCTAAACCAGCAGCCCCAGCATTTT
CASSGALNQQPQHF
>TRBV14|many|.|TRBJ2-2
TGTGCCAGCATACAGGGGAACACCGGGGAGCTGTTTTTT
CASIQGNTGELFF
>TRBV6-5|many|.|TRBJ1-2
TGTGCCAGCAGCAACATCCGGCCGGTAATTGGCTACACCTTC
CASSNIRPVIGYTF
>TRBV6-2/TRBV6-3|.|.|TRBJ1-2
TGTGCCAGCAGTTACTCCCCCCTCGGCATCTATGGCTACACCTTC
CASSYSPLGIYGYTF
>TRBV6-5|many|TRBD1|TRBJ1-5
TGTGCCAGCAGATATATAGGGACAGATCAGCCCCAGCATTTT
CASRYIGTDQPQHF
>TRBV19|many|.|TRBJ1-2
TGTGCCAGTAGTCCTACCGGGGTTTCTAACTATGGCTACACCTTC
CASSPTGVSNYGYTF
>TRBV12-3/TRBV12-4|.|.|TRBJ1-2
TGTGCCAGCAGTTTAGGGTACTTCTATGGCTACACCTTC
CASSLGYFYGYTF
>TRBV12-3/TRBV12-4|many|.|TRBJ1-1
TGTGCCAGCAGCCCGAAGGGGCGCCGGACTGAAGCTTTCTTT
CASSPKGRRTEAFF
>TRBV12-3/TRBV12-4|.|.|TRBJ2-7
TGTGCCAGCAGTACCCGCTCGGGGAGTCGGCACGAGCAGTACTTC
CASSTRSGSRHEQYF
>TRBV30|many|.|TRBJ1-5
TGTGCCTGGAGTGTGGCACCAAGTGTGGGCAATCAGCCCCAGCATTTT
CAWSVAPSVGNQPQHF
>TRBV5-1|many|.|TRBJ2-7
TGCGCCAGCAGCTCTACACCAAACCTCGAGCAGTACTTC
CASSSTPNLEQYF
>TRBV4-1|few|TRBD1|TRBJ1-5
TGCGCCAGCAGCCCCCCAGGGGGCGTAAGAAGCAATCAGCCCCAGCATTTT
CASSPPGGVRSNQPQHF
>TRBV2|.|.|TRBJ2-5
TGTGCCACGAACCCTAGGGCAGACCAAGAGACCCAGTACTTC
CATNPRADQETQYF
>TRBV6-2/TRBV6-3|.|TRBD2|TRBJ2-5
TGTGCCAGCAGTTCGCATACTAGCGGGTACCAAGAGACCCAGTACTTC
CASSSHTSGYQETQYF
>TRBV7-2|many|TRBD1|TRBJ2-7
TGTGCCAGCAGCCAATTTTTGGGACAGTTCTACGAGCAGTACTTC
CASSQFLGQFYEQYF
>TRBV10-3|many|.|TRBJ2-5
TGTGCCATCAGTTCCGGGGATAGGGAGACCCAGTACTTC
CAISSGDRETQYF
>TRBV4-1|.|.|TRBJ2-7
TGCGCCAGCAGCCAGGTCCAGGTCTCCTACGAGCAGTACTTC
CASSQVQVSYEQYF
>TRBV18|many|TRBD1|TRBJ2-7
TGTGCCAGCTCAAGGACAGGGGGTGGCGACTACGAGCAGTACTTC
CASSRTGGGDYEQYF
>TRBV5-1|many|TRBD1|TRBJ2-7
TGCGCCAGCACCGACGGGACAGGGGGCCACGAGCAGTACTTC
CASTDGTGGHEQYF
>TRBV12-3/TRBV12-4|.|.|TRBJ1-5
TGTGCCAGCAGTTTGGCCACAGGTAACCCCCAGCATTTT
CASSLATGNPQHF
>TRBV6-2/TRBV6-3|few|.|TRBJ1-5
TGTGCCAGCAGTTACTCCTATAGCAATCAGCCCCAGCATTTT
CASSYSYSNQPQHF
>TRBV12-3/TRBV12-4|.|.|TRBJ1-3
TGTGCCAGCAGTTTAGCCCCAGGCCGCTCTGGAAACACCATATATTTT
CASSLAPGRSGNTIYF
>TRBV12-3/TRBV12-4|many|.|TRBJ1-2
TGTGCCAGCAGAATTAACCTTCAGGGGGGCTACACCTTC
CASRINLQGGYTF
>TRBV24-1|.|.|TRBJ2-5
TGTGCCACCAGTGGGCAGGGGAAACAGACCCAGTACTTC
CATSGQGKQTQYF
>TRBV28|many|.|TRBJ2-3
TGTGCCAGCAGCACTCTCATAGATACGCAGTATTTT
CASSTLIDTQYF
>TRBV6-5|many|.|TRBJ1-2
TGTGCCAGCGAGGGGGACGGAGGCTATGGCTACACCTTC
CASEGDGGYGYTF
>TRBV7-3|many|.|TRBJ2-2
TGTGCCAGCAGCTTAATGGGCGGGACCGGGGAGCTGTTTTTT
CASSLMGGTGELFF
>TRBV12-3/TRBV12-4|.|.|TRBJ1-2
TGTGCCAGCAGTTCGGGGGAGGCTGGCTACACCTTC
CASSSGEAGYTF
>TRBV7-6|many|.|TRBJ2-7
TGTGCCAGCAGCGCCGGAGGGGGCCTCTCCTACGAGCAGTACTTC
CASSAGGGLSYEQYF
>TRBV7-9|many|.|TRBJ2-7
TGTGCCAGCAGCTTAGCGGGGACCGACGAGCAGTACTTC
CASSLAGTDEQYF
>TRBV10-3|many|.|TRBJ1-1
TGTGCCATCAGTCAAACGGGGGTGACGGCTGAAGCTTTCTTT
CAISQTGVTAEAFF
>TRBV2|many|TRBD1|TRBJ1-1
TGTGCCAGCAGTCGTCTCCGGGGACAGGGCACTGAAGCTTTCTTT
CASSRLRGQGTEAFF
>TRBV6-2/TRBV6-3|few|.|TRBJ1-5
TGTGCCAGCAGTTATGGACAGCTCAATCAGCCCCAGCATTTT
CASSYGQLNQPQHF
>TRBV12-3/TRBV12-4|many|.|TRBJ1-5
TGTGCCAGCAGTGGGACGGGGGCGGTTCAGCCCCAGCATTTT
CASSGTGAVQPQHF
>TRBV5-1|many|.|TRBJ2-7
TGCGCCAGCGCACGAGGGGAAAGGCTGGACGAGCAGTACTTC
CASARGERLDEQYF
>TRBV25-1|many|.|TRBJ1-2
TGTGCCAGCAGTGCCAACGACGGGGCAGGGAGCTATGGCTACACCTTC
CASSANDGAGSYGYTF
>TRBV25-1|many|.|TRBJ1-3
TGTGCCAGCAGTGCATCCAACTCTGGAAACACCATATATTTT
CASSASNSGNTIYF